This T cell receptor beta chain was sequenced during a study of blood T cell repertoires in COVID-19. Across the whole study: Acute and convalescent COVID-19 samples came from the United States, Italy and Spain. T cells, B-cell-depleted T cells, or PBMCs provided the cDNA or gDNA that served as material.

Study processing details: It was from reference gene primer amplification that nucleated cell counts were estimated. The table came from immunoSEQ multiplex PCR; TCRdb's copy has only in-frame clones and leaves some out. D and trimming come from the DNA, and the V and J calls and clone size come from that table. The data contain fewer than 400,000 clones, 85% to 90% of them singletons. Trimming cost V 6 bases and J 1 base, with 15 bases left between them. Germline assignment: CDR1 MNHEY and CDR2 SVGAGI. The CDR3 is 15 residues long. This chain connects TRBV6-5 to TRBJ1-1; D is unresolved. The sample consisted of peripheral blood. This receptor was obtained from a human donor in a cohort sampled during active COVID-19. CDR3 DNA sequence: TGTGCCAGCAGGCCCCGGGGTTCCCGGAACACTGAAGCTTTCTTT. It is translated as CASRPRGSRNTEAFF.